This TCR beta chain was sequenced in a study of STAT5B mutations in CD4+ large granular lymphocyte leukemia. Looking at the study overall: Healthy donors showed HLA-associated enrichment of the CDR3 'QG' motif. Study-wide points: Approximately 25% of private leukemic clonotypes occurred rarely in other patients' non-leukemic repertoires.

CDR3 length: 13 residues. Germline V gene data show CDR1 as MNHEY and CDR2 as SVGAGI. V shed 6 bases and J shed 4 bases, with 12 bases lying between them. Repertoires were generated with immunoSEQ multiplex PCR, while TCRdb's copy carries only in-frame clones and drops some. The sample has 15,000 to 25,000 clones, roughly 83% seen once. A remark on this clone: What it binds is unknown.

Sequenced input: CD4+ T cells from blood buffy coats. The chain carries TRBV6-5 and TRBJ2-5; perhaps TRBD1 as D (5 bases). This TCR was sampled from a human donor in good health. CDR3 DNA sequence: TGTGCCAGCAGCCAGGGAACGGGAGAGACCCAGTACTTC. Its translation: CASSQGTGETQYF.